This T cell receptor beta chain was observed in a study of early T cells in non-severe SARS-CoV-2 infection. For the study at large: Bulk RNA from unsorted whole blood was sequenced; chains were unpaired. General study findings and limits: In VDJdb matching, anti-spike CD8 responses were favored while private and CD4 specificities went missing.

Of note for this clonotype: The antigen is undetermined.

V lost 6 bases and J lost 0, with 12 bases in between. CDR3 size: 15 residues. Separate cDNA molecules each had unique molecular identifiers attached to them. Each CDR3 protein is one row after TCRdb ran MiXCR on the 5' RACE reads. Among over 45,000 distinct CDR3 sequences listed, roughly 16% were seen once. This sample comprised whole blood, obtained at baseline. The receptor's source is an adult who was a healthcare worker with PCR-confirmed SARS-CoV-2 infection or an uninfected control (not recorded which). The V gene is TRBV12-3 or TRBV12-4, the J gene TRBJ1-3; D call uncertain. The CDR3 sequence is CASRGGLSSGNTIYF. DNA of the CDR3: TGTGCCAGCAGGGGAGGACTGTCCTCTGGAAACACCATATATTTT.